Listed below are T cell receptor beta chains from one sample, sequenced in a study of cytomegalovirus exposure and HLA in healthy donors. The protocol was immunoSEQ multiplex PCR, while the TCRdb copy is restricted to in-frame clones and leaves out a portion. This table holds 150,000 to 160,000 clones, approximately 86% found once. Sequenced: PBMCs. The source of these receptors is a man between 18 and 35 years old in good health and CMV-seropositive. Both conserved end residues are part of each CDR3. The order of the fields is clone size, D gene, J gene, V gene, CDR3 protein, CDR3 DNA. The D gene is left open where the match is weak. The listing skips clone size in some rows; elsewhere it reads once, few, many or a size class.

clone size: few
D gene: -
J gene: TRBJ1-2
V gene: TRBV19
CDR3 protein: CASSIVGYGYTF
CDR3 DNA: TGTGCCAGTAGTATAGTCGGCTATGGCTACACCTTC

clone size: -
D gene: TRBD1
J gene: TRBJ2-5
V gene: TRBV2
CDR3 protein: CAMTGYWETQYF
CDR3 DNA: TGTGCCATGACAGGGTATTGGGAGACCCAGTACTTC

clone size: -
D gene: -
J gene: TRBJ2-4
V gene: TRBV2
CDR3 protein: CASSDLLITKNIQYF
CDR3 DNA: TGTGCCAGCAGTGATTTGCTAATCACCAAAAACATTCAGTACTTC

clone size: -
D gene: -
J gene: TRBJ2-1
V gene: TRBV6-5
CDR3 protein: CASSYSADEQFF
CDR3 DNA: TGTGCCAGCAGTTACTCGGCGGATGAGCAGTTCTTC

clone size: once
D gene: TRBD1
J gene: TRBJ1-2
V gene: TRBV6-5
CDR3 protein: CASSPGQGLYGYTF
CDR3 DNA: TGTGCCAGCAGCCCGGGACAGGGGTTATATGGCTACACCTTC

clone size: -
D gene: TRBD1
J gene: TRBJ1-4
V gene: TRBV7-9
CDR3 protein: CASSGDRGEKLFF
CDR3 DNA: TGTGCCAGCAGCGGCGACAGGGGTGAAAAACTGTTTTTT

clone size: once
D gene: -
J gene: TRBJ1-2
V gene: TRBV27
CDR3 protein: CASSLTRQPNYGYTF
CDR3 DNA: TGTGCCAGCAGTCTTACCCGACAGCCTAACTATGGCTACACCTTC

clone size: -
D gene: -
J gene: TRBJ2-1
V gene: TRBV9
CDR3 protein: CASSGHSDSDPDEQFF
CDR3 DNA: TGTGCCAGCAGCGGCCACTCGGACTCCGACCCCGATGAGCAGTTCTTC

clone size: -
D gene: TRBD1
J gene: TRBJ1-1
V gene: TRBV29-1
CDR3 protein: CSARQGRGTEAFF
CDR3 DNA: TGCAGCGCCCGACAGGGCAGGGGCACTGAAGCTTTCTTT

clone size: -
D gene: -
J gene: TRBJ2-1
V gene: TRBV9
CDR3 protein: CASSVAGSINEQFF
CDR3 DNA: TGTGCCAGCAGCGTAGCCGGGAGTATCAATGAGCAGTTCTTC

clone size: -
D gene: TRBD2
J gene: TRBJ2-5
V gene: TRBV7-3
CDR3 protein: CASSLRTSGKETQYF
CDR3 DNA: TGTGCCAGCAGCTTAAGGACTAGCGGGAAAGAGACCCAGTACTTC

clone size: once
D gene: TRBD1
J gene: TRBJ1-4
V gene: TRBV7-9
CDR3 protein: CASSLDRDRGEKLFF
CDR3 DNA: TGTGCCAGCAGCTTAGACCGGGACAGGGGCGAAAAACTGTTTTTT

clone size: -
D gene: TRBD1
J gene: TRBJ2-7
V gene: TRBV15
CDR3 protein: CATSREGGTGASYEQYF
CDR3 DNA: TGTGCCACCAGCAGAGAGGGGGGGACAGGGGCTTCCTACGAGCAGTACTTC

clone size: medium-sized
D gene: -
J gene: TRBJ1-4
V gene: TRBV6-5
CDR3 protein: CASSPLNGKLFF
CDR3 DNA: TGTGCCAGCAGCCCCCTTAACGGAAAACTGTTTTTT

clone size: once
D gene: TRBD2
J gene: TRBJ2-3
V gene: TRBV15
CDR3 protein: CATSSDLAGSTDTQYF
CDR3 DNA: TGTGCCACCAGCAGCGACCTAGCGGGAAGCACAGATACGCAGTATTTT

clone size: -
D gene: -
J gene: TRBJ2-5
V gene: TRBV6-5
CDR3 protein: CASSYSRGKETQYF
CDR3 DNA: TGTGCCAGCAGTTACTCCCGGGGTAAAGAGACCCAGTACTTC

clone size: -
D gene: TRBD1
J gene: TRBJ2-7
V gene: TRBV6-5
CDR3 protein: CASSYSTGYHEQYF
CDR3 DNA: TGTGCCAGCAGTTACTCGACAGGGTACCACGAGCAGTACTTC

clone size: -
D gene: TRBD2
J gene: TRBJ2-7
V gene: TRBV7-9
CDR3 protein: CASSLVGGSSYEQYF
CDR3 DNA: TGTGCCAGCAGCTTAGTCGGGGGGAGCTCCTACGAGCAGTACTTC

clone size: -
D gene: -
J gene: TRBJ2-5
V gene: TRBV18
CDR3 protein: CASSSGLHGETQYF
CDR3 DNA: TGTGCCAGCTCATCGGGACTCCACGGAGAGACCCAGTACTTC

clone size: once
D gene: -
J gene: TRBJ1-2
V gene: TRBV29-1
CDR3 protein: CSVVGAQGFNYGYTF
CDR3 DNA: TGCAGCGTTGTGGGGGCCCAAGGGTTTAACTATGGCTACACCTTC

clone size: -
D gene: -
J gene: TRBJ2-7
V gene: TRBV18
CDR3 protein: CASSPERVQYF
CDR3 DNA: TGTGCCAGCTCACCAGAGAGGGTGCAGTACTTC

clone size: -
D gene: TRBD1
J gene: TRBJ1-2
V gene: TRBV28
CDR3 protein: CASSSDRAHGYTF
CDR3 DNA: TGTGCCAGCAGTTCGGACAGGGCTCATGGCTACACCTTC

clone size: -
D gene: -
J gene: TRBJ1-1
V gene: TRBV4-1
CDR3 protein: CASSHISGVNTEAFF
CDR3 DNA: TGCGCCAGCAGCCATATTTCAGGGGTGAACACTGAAGCTTTCTTT

clone size: once
D gene: -
J gene: TRBJ2-7
V gene: TRBV19
CDR3 protein: CASRIHHGGTYEQYF
CDR3 DNA: TGTGCCAGCCGAATACACCATGGGGGGACCTACGAGCAGTACTTC

clone size: -
D gene: -
J gene: TRBJ1-6
V gene: TRBV7-3
CDR3 protein: CASSSEPGLDNSPLHF
CDR3 DNA: TGTGCCAGCAGCTCAGAACCAGGACTAGATAATTCACCCCTCCACTTT

clone size: -
D gene: TRBD2
J gene: TRBJ2-1
V gene: TRBV6-5
CDR3 protein: CASSDWTSGNNEQFF
CDR3 DNA: TGTGCCAGCAGTGACTGGACTAGCGGAAACAATGAGCAGTTCTTC

clone size: -
D gene: TRBD1
J gene: TRBJ2-7
V gene: TRBV2
CDR3 protein: CASCNRGSYEQYF
CDR3 DNA: TGTGCCAGCTGTAACAGGGGCTCCTACGAGCAGTACTTC

clone size: few
D gene: -
J gene: TRBJ2-1
V gene: TRBV6-5
CDR3 protein: CASSYSPSSYNEQFF
CDR3 DNA: TGTGCCAGCAGTTACTCACCCAGTTCCTACAATGAGCAGTTCTTC

clone size: -
D gene: -
J gene: TRBJ1-6
V gene: TRBV7-9
CDR3 protein: CASRLNGNNSPLHF
CDR3 DNA: TGTGCCAGCAGGCTCAACGGGAACAATTCACCCCTCCACTTT

clone size: -
D gene: -
J gene: TRBJ1-2
V gene: TRBV2
CDR3 protein: CASSGGLDYNYGYTF
CDR3 DNA: TGTGCCAGCAGCGGAGGCCTGGACTATAACTATGGCTACACCTTC

clone size: few
D gene: -
J gene: TRBJ2-1
V gene: TRBV18
CDR3 protein: CASSPRAGERNEQFF
CDR3 DNA: TGTGCCAGCTCACCGAGAGCAGGGGAGAGAAATGAGCAGTTCTTC

clone size: -
D gene: TRBD2
J gene: TRBJ2-7
V gene: TRBV2
CDR3 protein: CASRGLAVPYEQYF
CDR3 DNA: TGTGCCAGCAGGGGACTAGCGGTGCCCTACGAGCAGTACTTC

clone size: -
D gene: -
J gene: TRBJ1-1
V gene: TRBV18
CDR3 protein: CASSPRVNTEAFF
CDR3 DNA: TGTGCCAGCTCACCGAGAGTGAACACTGAAGCTTTCTTT

clone size: -
D gene: -
J gene: TRBJ1-3
V gene: TRBV11-2
CDR3 protein: CASRFTGRHTIYF
CDR3 DNA: TGTGCCAGCAGGTTCACAGGGCGGCACACCATATATTTT

clone size: -
D gene: TRBD2
J gene: TRBJ2-1
V gene: TRBV2
CDR3 protein: CASSRPPGRALDYEQFF
CDR3 DNA: TGTGCCAGCAGTCGACCCCCCGGGAGGGCCCTTGATTATGAGCAGTTCTTC

clone size: -
D gene: -
J gene: TRBJ2-7
V gene: TRBV27
CDR3 protein: CASSSAATGEQYF
CDR3 DNA: TGTGCCAGCAGTTCGGCGGCGACCGGAGAGCAGTACTTC

clone size: -
D gene: -
J gene: TRBJ2-1
V gene: TRBV4-3
CDR3 protein: CASSQDLPSYNEQFF
CDR3 DNA: TGCGCCAGCAGCCAAGATCTTCCCTCCTACAATGAGCAGTTCTTC

clone size: -
D gene: TRBD2
J gene: TRBJ2-1
V gene: TRBV30
CDR3 protein: CAWSGLADPPEQFF
CDR3 DNA: TGTGCCTGGAGCGGACTAGCAGACCCCCCTGAGCAGTTCTTC

clone size: -
D gene: -
J gene: TRBJ2-5
V gene: TRBV29-1
CDR3 protein: CSVVGGGGQETQYF
CDR3 DNA: TGCAGCGTTGTCGGGGGCGGGGGCCAAGAGACCCAGTACTTC

clone size: -
D gene: TRBD1
J gene: TRBJ2-7
V gene: TRBV6-1
CDR3 protein: CASSERDREWYF
CDR3 DNA: TGTGCCAGCAGTGAAAGGGACAGGGAGTGGTACTTC

clone size: -
D gene: TRBD1
J gene: TRBJ2-5
V gene: TRBV6-1
CDR3 protein: CASSGQQGPTETQYF
CDR3 DNA: TGTGCCAGCAGTGGCCAACAGGGGCCAACGGAGACCCAGTACTTC

clone size: once
D gene: -
J gene: TRBJ2-3
V gene: TRBV5-1
CDR3 protein: CASSLGPPKTLTDTQYF
CDR3 DNA: TGCGCCAGCAGCTTGGGTCCCCCAAAGACACTCACAGATACGCAGTATTTT

clone size: -
D gene: -
J gene: TRBJ1-4
V gene: TRBV15
CDR3 protein: CATSRPGSATNEKLFF
CDR3 DNA: TGTGCCACCAGCAGACCGGGGAGTGCAACTAATGAAAAACTGTTTTTT

clone size: -
D gene: -
J gene: TRBJ1-1
V gene: TRBV12-2
CDR3 protein: CANPTGKNTEAFF
CDR3 DNA: TGTGCAAACCCGACAGGAAAGAACACTGAAGCTTTCTTT

clone size: -
D gene: -
J gene: TRBJ2-3
V gene: TRBV4-2
CDR3 protein: CASSQAGGTDTQYF
CDR3 DNA: TGTGCCAGCAGCCAAGCCGGGGGCACAGATACGCAGTATTTT

clone size: -
D gene: -
J gene: TRBJ1-2
V gene: TRBV6-5
CDR3 protein: CASRLKGRSGGYTF
CDR3 DNA: TGTGCCAGCAGACTAAAGGGGAGGAGTGGTGGCTACACCTTC

clone size: -
D gene: -
J gene: TRBJ1-5
V gene: TRBV30
CDR3 protein: CAWSPGVGNQPQHF
CDR3 DNA: TGTGCCTGGAGTCCAGGGGTGGGCAATCAGCCCCAGCATTTT

clone size: few
D gene: -
J gene: TRBJ1-5
V gene: TRBV2
CDR3 protein: CASSPSGWPQHF
CDR3 DNA: TGTGCCAGCAGTCCCTCGGGATGGCCCCAGCATTTT

clone size: -
D gene: -
J gene: TRBJ1-2
V gene: TRBV6-5
CDR3 protein: CASSYSIPGDGYTF
CDR3 DNA: TGTGCCAGCAGTTACTCGATACCAGGGGATGGCTACACCTTC

clone size: -
D gene: -
J gene: TRBJ2-1
V gene: TRBV4-3
CDR3 protein: CASSQESGYEQFF
CDR3 DNA: TGCGCCAGCAGCCAAGAGTCGGGATATGAGCAGTTCTTC

clone size: -
D gene: -
J gene: TRBJ2-2
V gene: TRBV14
CDR3 protein: CASSPRSRGRTGELFF
CDR3 DNA: TGTGCCAGCAGCCCCAGGTCTAGAGGGAGGACCGGGGAGCTGTTTTTT

clone size: -
D gene: -
J gene: TRBJ2-1
V gene: TRBV2
CDR3 protein: CAREEQGSSYNEQFF
CDR3 DNA: TGTGCCAGGGAAGAACAGGGAAGCTCCTACAATGAGCAGTTCTTC

clone size: -
D gene: TRBD1
J gene: TRBJ1-5
V gene: TRBV7-9
CDR3 protein: CASSAGGQPQHF
CDR3 DNA: TGTGCCAGCAGCGCAGGGGGCCAGCCCCAGCATTTT